Listed below are T cell receptor beta chains from one sample, sequenced in a study of prognosis after radiotherapy for stage I lung cancer. TCRdb itself ran the multiplex PCR reads through MiXCR, one entry per CDR3 protein. Of 23,000 or so distinct CDR3 sequences in the sample, about 36% were seen once. Sequenced here: PBMCs, sampled before or after stereotactic body radiation therapy (not recorded which). These receptors were taken from a donor of 50 years or more with non-small cell lung cancer. Both conserved end residues are part of each CDR3. The D gene is left open where the match is weak. The size of a clone is reported for some rows only, either as once, few or many, or as a class for expanded clones.

V gene	J gene	clone size	D gene	CDR3 protein	CDR3 DNA
TRBV7-9	TRBJ2-1	many	TRBD2	CASSLLAGVSNEQFF	TGTGCCAGCAGCCTACTAGCGGGAGTCAGCAATGAGCAGTTCTTC
TRBV6-1	TRBJ2-1	many	.	CASTLTPGSPYNEQFF	TGTGCCAGCACTCTCACCCCGGGATCGCCCTACAATGAGCAGTTCTTC
TRBV2	TRBJ1-1	many	.	CASREWAEGNTEAFF	TGTGCCAGCAGGGAATGGGCTGAGGGGAACACTGAAGCTTTCTTT
TRBV6-2/TRBV6-3	TRBJ2-2	.	TRBD1	CATMERTGFDVELFF	TGTGCCACCATGGAACGGACAGGGTTCGACGTGGAGCTGTTTTTT
TRBV19	TRBJ2-5	.	TRBD1	CATGQQETQYF	TGTGCCACGGGACAGCAAGAGACCCAGTACTTC
TRBV28	TRBJ2-2	.	.	CASSVRGAGTGELFF	TGTGCCAGCAGTGTCAGGGGCGCGGGCACCGGGGAGCTGTTTTTT
TRBV12-5	TRBJ1-1	many	.	CASGLNSLNTEAFF	TGTGCTAGTGGTTTGAACAGTTTGAACACTGAAGCTTTCTTT
TRBV10-3	TRBJ2-3	.	.	CAIGTPGAMTDTQYF	TGTGCCATCGGTACCCCCGGGGCGATGACAGATACGCAGTATTTT
TRBV28	TRBJ2-2	many	TRBD2	CASSLAGDPGELFF	TGTGCCAGCAGTTTAGCGGGGGACCCCGGGGAGCTGTTTTTT
TRBV6-2/TRBV6-3	TRBJ2-1	.	TRBD1	CASRTGGYEQFF	TGTGCCAGCAGGACAGGGGGCTATGAGCAGTTCTTC
TRBV7-2	TRBJ1-5	many	.	CASSFLGGGQPQHF	TGTGCCAGCAGCTTCCTCGGGGGCGGTCAGCCCCAGCATTTT
TRBV5-1	TRBJ1-1	once	.	CASSDQGLGDTEAFF	TGCGCCAGCAGCGATCAGGGATTGGGGGACACTGAAGCTTTCTTT
TRBV2	TRBJ1-3	many	.	CASSRAGISGNTIYF	TGTGCCAGCAGTCGGGCCGGGATCTCTGGAAACACCATATATTTT
TRBV5-1	TRBJ1-2	many	.	CASSLVLGASGGYTF	TGCGCCAGCAGCTTGGTTCTGGGGGCTTCGGGAGGCTACACCTTC
TRBV7-2	TRBJ2-1	many	.	CASSLGAPLELDPYVEQFF	TGTGCCAGCAGCCTTGGCGCCCCGCTTGAGCTAGATCCATACGTTGAGCAGTTCTTC
TRBV7-9	TRBJ1-1	many	.	CASSLGTNTEAFF	TGTGCCAGCAGCTTGGGGACGAACACTGAAGCTTTCTTT
TRBV28	TRBJ2-7	.	.	CASSLSGDRTYEQYF	TGTGCCAGCAGTTTATCCGGGGATAGGACCTACGAGCAGTACTTC
TRBV4-3	TRBJ1-3	many	.	CASSPQGYDGNTIYF	TGCGCCAGCAGCCCCCAGGGGTACGACGGAAACACCATATATTTT
TRBV28	TRBJ2-3	many	.	CASSFPGFSTDTQYF	TGTGCCAGCAGTTTTCCGGGGTTCAGCACAGATACGCAGTATTTT
TRBV10-3	TRBJ2-7	many	TRBD2	CAIRTSGNPTYEQYF	TGTGCCATCAGAACAAGCGGGAACCCTACCTACGAGCAGTACTTC